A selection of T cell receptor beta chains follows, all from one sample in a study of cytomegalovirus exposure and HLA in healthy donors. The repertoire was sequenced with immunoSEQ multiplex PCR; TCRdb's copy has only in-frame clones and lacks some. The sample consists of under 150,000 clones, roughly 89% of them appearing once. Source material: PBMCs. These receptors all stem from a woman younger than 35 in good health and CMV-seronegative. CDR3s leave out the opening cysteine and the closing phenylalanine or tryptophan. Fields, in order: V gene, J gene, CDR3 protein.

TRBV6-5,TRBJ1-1,ASSRRQGPAF
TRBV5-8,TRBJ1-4,ASSKDFRDRVMKLF
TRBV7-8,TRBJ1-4,ASSSKGRTNEKLF
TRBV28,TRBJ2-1,ASSLIVGVSYNEQF
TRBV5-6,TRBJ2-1,ASSLGGGSSYNEQF
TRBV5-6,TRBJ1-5,ASSTEQGGQPQH
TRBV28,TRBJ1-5,ASSLGGGLTGYQPQH
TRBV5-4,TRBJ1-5,ASSNPGSPQH
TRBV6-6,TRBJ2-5,ASSSQETQY
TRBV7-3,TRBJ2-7,ASSLKGQGPEQY
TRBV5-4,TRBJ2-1,ASSLVTGEYNEQF
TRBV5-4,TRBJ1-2,ASSGDSANYGYT
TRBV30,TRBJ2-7,AWSFEGWYEQY
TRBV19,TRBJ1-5,ASSIAGREQPQH
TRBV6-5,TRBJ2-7,ASSYDTYEQY
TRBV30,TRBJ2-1,AWSLGGAGNEQF
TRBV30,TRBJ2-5,AWRNPGVGTQY
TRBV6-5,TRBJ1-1,ASSPRQNTEAF
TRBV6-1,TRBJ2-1,ASSAASGGSEQF
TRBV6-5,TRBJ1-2,ASISGQGSVRYT
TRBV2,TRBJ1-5,ASSGNRQGRSNQPQH
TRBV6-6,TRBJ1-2,ASRSGQTLVYGYT
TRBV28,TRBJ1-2,ASSLDSGGDYGYT
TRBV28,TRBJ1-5,ASSLGQTYSNQPQH
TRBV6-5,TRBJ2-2,ASRGTSGHGELF
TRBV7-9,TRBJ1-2,ASSLASGADRYGYT
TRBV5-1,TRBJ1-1,ASSRGQATEAF
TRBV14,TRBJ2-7,ASSPGQGREQY
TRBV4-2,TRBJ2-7,ASSRGLAASYEQY
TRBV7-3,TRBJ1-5,ASSLRGGSNQPQH
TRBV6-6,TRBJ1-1,ASSYVRQENTEAF
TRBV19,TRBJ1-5,ASRDSRNQPQH
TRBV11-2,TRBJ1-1,ASSSAQQGTEAF
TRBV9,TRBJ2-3,ASSFGGGGRDFTDTQY
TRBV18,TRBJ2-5,ASSPPGLAGGQETQY
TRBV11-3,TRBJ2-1,ASSLGSLSYNEQF
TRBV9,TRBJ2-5,ASSVGGRGSSQTQY
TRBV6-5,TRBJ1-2,ASRGLSYGYT
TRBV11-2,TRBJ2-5,ASSPRGGRETQY
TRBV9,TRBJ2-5,ASSATGGLQETQY
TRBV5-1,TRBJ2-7,ASSGGTGVTRYEQY
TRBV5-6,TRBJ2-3,ASSSPLAGLTDTQY
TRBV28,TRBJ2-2,ASSPQWSTGELF
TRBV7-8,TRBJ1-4,ASSLGFPGQDYIMNEKLF
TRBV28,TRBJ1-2,ASSYLDRPYGYT
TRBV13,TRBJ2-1,ASSTRTSRDEQF
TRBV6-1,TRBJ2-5,ASSEGLVKETQY
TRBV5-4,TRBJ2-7,ASTHGGGASSYEQY
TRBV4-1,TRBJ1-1,ASSKSGNTEAF
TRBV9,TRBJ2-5,ASSVEAGVGETQY
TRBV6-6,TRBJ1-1,ASSLTGENTEAF
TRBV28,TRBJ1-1,ASSFLQKQGNTEAF
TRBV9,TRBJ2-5,ASSVYSQETQY
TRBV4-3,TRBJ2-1,ASSQEVSGGYNEQF
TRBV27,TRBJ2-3,ASSLSLAGLRSTDTQY
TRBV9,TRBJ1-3,ASSLSPGQGTSGNTIY
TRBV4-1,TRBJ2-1,ASSQDKLGTGVDDEQF